By its share, the clone carrying this TCR beta chain is medium-sized. Its matching antigen is unknown. The record originates from a study of spatial heterogeneity in lung cancer. CDR3 size: 14 residues. Germline V lookup: CDR1 DFQATT, CDR2 SNEGSKA (reference sequence). V was shortened by 5 bases and J by 0 bases, with 14 bases between the two germline ends. Unique molecular identifiers, one per molecule, were present on every TCR cDNA molecule. A single record per CDR3 protein comes from TCRdb applying MiXCR to the 5' RACE reads. The table has 2,700 or so distinct CDR3 sequences, about 16% seen once. Regarding the study as a whole: Within tumors, counts of expanded alpha and beta TCRs tracked tumor mutation counts.

Time point: sample taken at primary tumor resection. V gene TRBV20-1 combines with J gene TRBJ2-7; tentatively, D is TRBD2 (6 bases). The sequence came from a female donor with early-stage non-small cell lung cancer. The sequenced sample was lung tumor tissue, obtained at surgery. The CDR3 protein is CSAHRDGSSYEQYF. The CDR3 nucleotides read TGCAGTGCTCACCGGGACGGGAGCTCCTACGAGCAGTACTTC.